These 25 T cell receptor beta chains share one sample of origin, sequenced in a study of blood T cells in healthy people across ages (dated by TCRdb to 2015 to 2017). Library creation used 5' RACE. The sequencer listed for this sample is Illumina HiSeq 2500. A second PCR of about 6 to 12 cycles was run with a J-beta primer mix and a sample-barcoded 5' primer. The public reads were run again by TCRdb, first through fastp at Q25 and then through MiXCR, and only productive beta chains were kept. When rows share a CDR3 protein, they turn into one entry using the most common DNA and genes. This sample has around 870,000 distinct CDR3 sequences in its table, and more than 25% of those were observed once. The ten largest clonotypes hold 15% to 20% of the sample. The sequenced sample consisted of blood. The origin of the receptors is a woman of 80 years or more in good health.

The J gene is TRBJ2-1, the V gene TRBV7-2, with D perhaps TRBD2 (6 bases). The length of the CDR3 is 17 residues. The ends were cut back, 1 base at V and 0 bases at J, with 13 bases in the middle. Germline values: CDR1 SGHTA, CDR2 FQGNSA. The CDR3, as DNA: TGTGCCAGCAGCTTAGTTAGCGGCCTTAGCTCCTACAATGAGCAGTTCTTC. Encoded protein: CASSLVSGLSSYNEQFF.

This clonotype was counted ten times or more. DNA of the CDR3: TGTGCCAGCAGCTCCTCGGGACAGGGAAGGGAGACCCAGTACTTC. Translating it yields CASSSSGQGRETQYF. J is TRBJ2-5 and V is TRBV7-2, with 9 bases lining up with TRBD1. V gave up 4 bases and J gave up 5 bases; unmatched junction bases: 8. The CDR3 sequence is 15 residues long. Germline V gene sequence: CDR1 SGHTA, CDR2 FQGNSA.

On this clonotype itself: A junction boundary mismatches the germline segment, possibly from a read error. V gene TRBV7-9 combines with J gene TRBJ1-2, with D possibly TRBD1 on 5 matching bases. This CDR3 region has 16 residues. CDR1 SEHNR and CDR2 FQNEAQ come from the germline V gene (reference sequence). The CDR3 coding sequence is TGTGCCCGCAGTTTAAGGACACCCCAGGGAGGCTATGGCTACACCTTC. Translating gives CARSLRTPQGGYGYTF.

This clonotype was detected many times. The V gene is TRBV6-2 or TRBV6-3, the J gene TRBJ2-1; the match to TRBD2 covers 8 bases. J lost 4 bases, V lost 4 bases, and 12 bases had no gene match. CDR1 and CDR2 (germline): MNHEY, SVGEGT. The CDR3 has 17 residues. The CDR3 region is CASSSGGSGAKYNEQFF. CDR3 nucleotides: TGTGCCAGCAGTTCTGGCGGTAGCGGGGCTAAATACAATGAGCAGTTCTTC.

This clonotype was observed a handful of times. The gene calls are TRBV5-1 and TRBJ2-3; no reliable D call. CDR1 SGHRS and CDR2 YFSETQ come from the germline V gene. The CDR3 length is 15 residues. V was pared by 6 bases and J by 2 bases, with 16 bases between. Here the CDR3 reads CASTQRGYDTDTQYF. CDR3 coding DNA: TGCGCCAGCACACAACGTGGGTATGACACAGATACGCAGTATTTT.

In this sample, this clonotype turned up many times. The genes are TRBV19 and TRBJ2-3; D is possibly TRBD1 or TRBD2 (6 bases each). Trimming stripped 3 bases from V and 3 bases from J, with 19 bases between. The germline V gene has CDR1 LNHDA and CDR2 SQIVND (reference sequence). The CDR3 contains 17 residues. In DNA form, the CDR3 reads TGTGCCAGTAGTATTCCCCCAGGAGGGGGAAGTACAGATACGCAGTATTTT. Translated: CASSIPPGGGSTDTQYF.

V gene TRBV30 combines with J gene TRBJ1-1; D is ambiguous. From germline, CDR1 is GTSNPN and CDR2 SVGIG (reference sequence). The CDR3 sequence is 13 residues long. The V end was cut by 2 bases, the J end by 8 bases, with 15 bases between. The CDR3 sequence is CAWSTPGGKEAFF. DNA of the CDR3: TGTGCCTGGAGTACCCCCGGCGGTAAGGAAGCTTTCTTT.

The J gene is TRBJ2-2, the V gene TRBV6-6; 9 bases are a match to TRBD1. The CDR3 covers 14 residues. Looked up from germline, CDR1 is MNHNY and CDR2 is SVGAGI (reference sequence). J lost 6 bases, V lost 8 bases, and 7 bases had no gene match. The CDR3 DNA reads as TGTGCCAGCGGGGACAGGGTCGGTGCCGGGGAGCTGTTTTTT. It specifies CASGDRVGAGELFF.

This clonotype was detected ten times or more. V is TRBV7-2 and J is TRBJ1-1; no reliable D call. Trimming left V 4 bases short and J 1 base short, with 13 bases between. The germline gives CDR1 SGHTA, CDR2 FQGNSA. CDR3 size: 15 residues. CDR3 DNA: TGTGCCAGCAGCTCTCGAGGGCCGTCGAACACTGAAGCTTTCTTT. This gives the protein CASSSRGPSNTEAFF.

This clonotype was recorded a few times. A much larger clone sits a single nucleotide away, making a read error possible. The V call is TRBV10-3, the J call TRBJ2-5; 8 positions agree with TRBD1. The CDR3 has 14 residues. Losses at the gene ends were 8 bases for V and 1 base for J; bases not matched to a gene: 6. The germline CDR1 and CDR2 sequences are ENHRY and SYGVKD. The CDR3 spells CAIGGTGGQETQYF. Here the CDR3 DNA reads TGTGCCATCGGTGGCACAGGGGGCCAAGAGACCCAGTACTTC.

V is TRBV18 and J is TRBJ2-7; 7 bases match TRBD2. Germline V CDR1 and CDR2: KGHSH, LQKENI. V lost 1 base, J lost 5 bases, and 8 bases stayed unmatched. The CDR3 is 15 amino acids. The CDR3 nucleotides read TGTGCCAGCTCACCACGTAGTGGGGACTATCACGAGCAGTACTTC. Encoded protein: CASSPRSGDYHEQYF.

This clonotype was detected many times. This rearrangement joins TRBV18 to TRBJ1-6, with D possibly TRBD1 on 5 matching bases. The germline V gene encodes CDR1 KGHSH and CDR2 LQKENI. V lost 3 bases, J lost 1 base, and 7 bases lay in between. CDR3 length: 15 residues. CDR3: CASSPDKSYNSPLHF. In nucleotides, the CDR3 is TGTGCCAGCTCACCGGACAAATCCTATAATTCACCCCTCCACTTT.

On this clonotype itself: A much larger clone is a single base away; this may be a read error. The chain joins TRBV7-2 to TRBJ2-7; 13 nucleotides agree with TRBD2. This CDR3 contains 16 residues. V trimming: 5 bases; J trimming: 7 bases; junction bases outside the gene matches: 11. The V gene's germline CDR1 is SGHTA and CDR2 FQGNSA. CDR3 nucleotide sequence: TGTGCCAGCAGCCGTAAAACTAGCGGGGGGGCAGGTGAGCAGTACTTC. Translation gives CASSRKTSGGAGEQYF.

In this sample, this clonotype turned up a few times. The junction departs from the called germline gene at one end, perhaps through a read error. V usage is TRBV20-1 and J usage is TRBJ1-6, with TRBD1 as a possible D gene (5 bases). Germline CDR1 is DFQATT and CDR2 is SNEGSKA (reference sequence). This CDR3 spans 13 amino acids. The CDR3 region is CSARVQGDSPPHF. CDR3 sequence (DNA): TGCAGTGCTAGGGTTCAGGGTGATTCACCCCCCCACTTT.

This clonotype occurred many times. The chain recombines TRBV4-2 with TRBJ1-2; a possible D gene is TRBD1 (6 bases). V gave up 0 bases and J gave up 5 bases, with 13 bases separating them. The germline CDR1 and CDR2 sequences are LGHNA and YNFKEQ. CDR3 length equals 15 residues. The DNA of the CDR3 is TGTGCCAGCAGCCAAGATCGGACAGTCGATTATGGCTACACCTTC. Translation: CASSQDRTVDYGYTF.

V gene TRBV6-2 or TRBV6-3 combines with J gene TRBJ1-1; maybe TRBD1 (6 bases). Looked up from germline, CDR1 is MNHEY and CDR2 is SVGEGT. V lost 4 bases, J lost 6 bases, and 24 bases lay in between. The CDR3 extends over 17 amino acids. This CDR3 reads CASSFQNLGGFSAEAFF. The CDR3 region has the DNA TGTGCCAGCAGTTTCCAGAATCTCGGGGGCTTTAGTGCTGAAGCTTTCTTT.

This clonotype occurred a few times. The chain is built from TRBV11-2 and TRBJ2-3, with D maybe TRBD2 (6 bases). Trimming removed 1 base from V and 4 bases from J, with 12 bases in between. The germline CDR1 and CDR2 sequences are SGHAT and FQNNGV. The CDR3 runs 15 residues. The DNA of the CDR3 is TGTGCCAGCAGCTTAGGACGGGGGTCGGCAGATACGCAGTATTTT. It specifies CASSLGRGSADTQYF.

This clonotype was seen at least ten times. The chain combines TRBV4-3 with TRBJ1-6; tentatively, D is TRBD1 (6 bases). Germline lookup yields CDR1 LGHNA and CDR2 YSLEER. This CDR3 has 14 residues. The ends were cut back, 0 bases at V and 9 bases at J, with 9 bases in the middle. CDR3 protein: CASSQDTGFSPLHF. The CDR3 region has the DNA TGCGCCAGCAGCCAAGACACAGGGTTTTCACCCCTCCACTTT.

This clonotype occurred many times. The chain recombines TRBV20-1 with TRBJ1-5, with D unclear. Trimming removed 3 bases from V and 1 base from J, with 16 bases in between. The CDR3 covers 16 residues. Germline lookup yields CDR1 DFQATT and CDR2 SNEGSKA (reference sequence). The CDR3 sequence is CSASKGALRSNQPQHF. The CDR3 nucleotides read TGCAGTGCTAGTAAGGGTGCCCTAAGAAGCAATCAGCCCCAGCATTTT.

This clonotype was observed a few times. The rearrangement uses TRBV30 and TRBJ2-7; D ambiguous. The CDR3 has 14 residues. V lost 0 bases and J 0 bases, leaving 9 bases between the germline ends. CDR1 GTSNPN and CDR2 SVGIG come from the germline V gene (reference sequence). Here the CDR3 DNA reads TGTGCCTGGAGTGTACTGGGAAGCTCCTACGAGCAGTACTTC. Protein sequence: CAWSVLGSSYEQYF.

This clonotype has more than one count but fewer than ten. V and J are TRBV2 and TRBJ1-2; 7 nucleotides line up with TRBD1. This CDR3 is 14 amino acids long. CDR1 is SNHLY and CDR2 is FYNNEI in the germline V gene. Germline trimming cut 5 bases from V and 6 bases from J; bases unmatched to any gene: 9. CDR3 amino acids: CASSINRGGDGYTF. CDR3 nucleotide sequence: TGTGCCAGCAGTATCAACAGGGGTGGCGATGGCTACACCTTC.

The sample holds many counts of this clonotype. The chain couples TRBV20-1 to TRBJ2-5; no definite D call. Germline CDR1 and CDR2: DFQATT and SNEGSKA (reference sequence). Trimming shortened V by 6 bases and J by 0 bases, and 17 bases separated the two germline ends. CDR3 size: 15 residues. The CDR3 region has the DNA TGCAGTGCCACCCCTGGCCGGCAGTACCAAGAGACCCAGTACTTC. Protein product: CSATPGRQYQETQYF.

CDR3 loop: CASSPPRGSGNTIYF. For the CDR3, the DNA is TGTGCCAGCTCACCACCGAGGGGCTCTGGAAACACCATATATTTT. The rearrangement joins TRBV18 to TRBJ1-3; possibly TRBD1 for D (5 bases). Per germline, CDR1 KGHSH and CDR2 LQKENI. The CDR3 is 15 residues long. V was pared by 0 bases and J by 0 bases, with 6 bases between. The variable domain in full, completed from reference TRBV18 and TRBJ1-3, reads NAGVMQNPRHLVRRRGQEARLRCSPMKGHSHVYWYRQLPEEGLKFMVYLQKENIIDESGMPKERFSAEFPKEGPSILRIQQVVRGDSAAYFCASSPPRGSGNTIYFGEGSWLTVV.

The chain links TRBV11-1 to TRBJ2-3; D call uncertain. The V gene's germline CDR1 is SGHAT and CDR2 FQDESV (reference sequence). Between the trimmed V and J ends, which lost 1 base and 5 bases, there was a span of 7 bases. The CDR3 has 13 residues. CDR3 in DNA: TGTGCCAGCAGCTTAGACCTGGGAGATACGCAGTATTTT. It encodes CASSLDLGDTQYF. Full variable domain (remainder filled in from reference TRBV11-1 and TRBJ2-3): EAEVAQSPRYKITEKSQAVAFWCDPISGHATLYWYRQILGQGPELLVQFQDESVVDDSQLPKDRFSAERLKGVDSTLKIQPAELGDSAMYLCASSLDLGDTQYFGPGTRLTVL.

Remarks on this clonotype: Mismatch with germline at one junction end may stem from a read error. The CDR3 nucleotides read TGTGCCAGCAGCCGGCGGACCGTCTCTGGGGCCAACGTCCGGACTTTC. This gives the protein CASSRRTVSGANVRTF. The chain employs TRBV12-3 or TRBV12-4 and TRBJ2-6, with D perhaps TRBD1 (5 bases). The CDR3 covers 16 residues.